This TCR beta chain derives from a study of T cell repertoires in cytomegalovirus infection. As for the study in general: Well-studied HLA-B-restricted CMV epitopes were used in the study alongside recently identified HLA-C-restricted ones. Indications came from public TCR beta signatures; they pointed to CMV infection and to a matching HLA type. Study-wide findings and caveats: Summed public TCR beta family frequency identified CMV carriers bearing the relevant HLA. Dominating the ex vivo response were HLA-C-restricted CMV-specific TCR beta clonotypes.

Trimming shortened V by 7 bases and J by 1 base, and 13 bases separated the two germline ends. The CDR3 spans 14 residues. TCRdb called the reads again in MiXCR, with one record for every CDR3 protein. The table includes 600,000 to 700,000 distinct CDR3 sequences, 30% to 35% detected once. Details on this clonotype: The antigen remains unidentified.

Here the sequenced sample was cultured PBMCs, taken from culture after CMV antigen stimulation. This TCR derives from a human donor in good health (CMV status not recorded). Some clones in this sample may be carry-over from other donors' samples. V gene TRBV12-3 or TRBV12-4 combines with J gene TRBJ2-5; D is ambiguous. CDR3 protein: CASTRGRTQETQYF. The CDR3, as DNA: TGTGCCAGCACCCGAGGACGTACCCAAGAGACCCAGTACTTC.